The clone carrying this TCR beta chain was picked up a small number of times. Its antigen remains unidentified. This sample is drawn from a study of T cell repertoires in cytomegalovirus infection. Study-level background: The public TCR beta signatures pointed to both CMV infection and matching HLA type. Overall study findings and caveats: In two of eight donors, the top clonotype was HLA-C-restricted CMV-specific. The study identified carriers of CMV plus the relevant HLA from cumulative public TCR beta family frequency.

V was clipped by 3 bases and J by 0 bases, with 12 bases between them. From germline, CDR1 is LGHDT and CDR2 YNNKEL (reference sequence). The CDR3 is 17 residues long. TCRdb fed the reads into MiXCR, producing one record per CDR3 protein. The sample holds fewer than 550,000 distinct CDR3 sequences; roughly 10% are singletons and the top ten take roughly 10%. The sample was PBMCs. The chain has TRBV3-1 and TRBJ2-6; TRBD2 might be the D (6 bases). This sequence was found in a human donor in good health (CMV status not recorded). Some clones in this sample may be carry-over from other donors' samples. In DNA, the CDR3 is TGTGCCAGCAGCCAGGGACTGCCGAGCTCTGGGGCCAACGTCCTGACTTTC. It codes for CASSQGLPSSGANVLTF.